This T cell receptor (beta chain) appears in the sequencing data of a study of monozygotic twins with inflammatory bowel disease. General study findings and limits: Repertoire likeness was no different across concordant and discordant twins, perhaps owing to restricted power.

Investigators extracted total RNA from whole blood and did not sort T cells. TCRdb re-called the 5' RACE reads and catalogs CDR3 proteins one per entry, DNA excluded. The sample table sets out fewer than 450,000 distinct CDR3 sequences. As regards this clonotype: The antigen remains undetermined.

The receptor was isolated from a human donor with ulcerative colitis or Crohn's disease, or a healthy co-twin of an affected twin (not recorded which). The sample taken for sequencing was blood.

CDR3 amino acids: CSVSGGNQPQHF. The J gene is TRBJ1-5, the V gene TRBV20-1. The V gene's germline CDR1 is DFQATT and CDR2 SNEGSKA (reference sequence). The CDR3 runs to 12 residues.